The 30 T cell receptor beta chains in this list originate from one sample, sequenced in a study of OX40 agonist ivuxolimab in advanced cancers. The table came from immunoSEQ multiplex PCR; TCRdb's copy has only in-frame clones and leaves some out. The table has approximately 51,000 clones, around 77% seen once. The source was CD4+ or CD8+ T cells sorted from blood, collected in a trial of the OX40 agonist ivuxolimab. The receptors were sampled from an adult with an advanced solid tumor such as melanoma, head and neck, liver or kidney cancer.

The chain employs TRBV5-4 and TRBJ1-5; 11 bases are shared with TRBD1. V was pared by 0 bases and J by 5 bases, with 4 bases of the junction left unmatched. This CDR3 region has 16 residues. Germline CDR1 reads SGHNT; CDR2 reads YYREEE (reference sequence). The DNA of the CDR3 is TGTGCCAGCAGCTTGGGCGGGACAGGGGGGTATCAGCCCCAGCATTTT. It specifies CASSLGGTGGYQPQHF.

The CDR3 coding sequence is TGTGCCAGCAGTGAACTGACAGGAGGATGGATTAAGCAGTACTTC. Its protein is CASSELTGGWIKQYF. The chain uses TRBV28 and TRBJ2-7; D is perhaps TRBD1 (6 bases). This CDR3 has 15 residues. Germline-derived CDR1 and CDR2 are MDHEN and SYDVKM. The ends were cut back, 5 bases at V and 8 bases at J, with 22 bases in the middle.

This chain joins TRBV10-3 and TRBJ1-2, with a tentative D call TRBD1 (5 bases). Germline CDR1 is ENHRY and CDR2 is SYGVKD. The CDR3 loop spans 13 amino acids. Trimming left V 11 bases short and J 4 bases short, with 17 bases between. CDR3 coding DNA: TGTGCCTCCACTGGGGACGGCATCTATGGCTACACCTTC. It encodes CASTGDGIYGYTF.

This clone was seen only a few times. The rearrangement joins TRBV7-9 to TRBJ2-2; TRBD1 agrees at 9 bases. The V and J ends lost 5 bases and 2 bases, in that order; junction bases with no gene match: 6. There are 16 residues in the CDR3. CDR1 is SEHNR and CDR2 is FQNEAQ in the germline V gene (reference sequence). CDR3 in amino acids: CASSPNRGRNTGELFF. The DNA for the CDR3 is TGTGCCAGCAGCCCGAACAGGGGGCGCAACACCGGGGAGCTGTTTTTT. The full variable domain, rest sourced from reference TRBV7-9 and TRBJ2-2, is DTGVSQNPRHKITKRGQNVTFRCDPISEHNRLYWYRQTLGQGPEFLTYFQNEAQLEKSRLLSDRFSAERPKGSFSTLEIQRTEQGDSAMYLCASSPNRGRNTGELFFGEGSRLTVL.

The V and J genes are TRBV9 and TRBJ1-6; possible D gene TRBD1, 5 bases. V lost 3 bases and J 5 bases, leaving 9 bases between the germline ends. This CDR3 comprises 14 residues. CDR1 and CDR2 (germline): SGDLS, YYNGEE. CDR3 residues: CASSEGLDNSPLHF. CDR3 coding DNA: TGTGCCAGCAGCGAGGGGTTGGATAATTCACCCCTCCACTTT.

The chain links TRBV13 to TRBJ2-2, with D perhaps TRBD1 (5 bases). CDR1 PRHDT and CDR2 FYEKMQ come from the germline V gene (reference sequence). Trimming took off 0 bases at V and 1 base at J, with 12 bases between the two ends. The CDR3 sequence is 17 residues long. CDR3 sequence reads: CASSLGPGRGNTGELFF. In nucleotides, the CDR3 is TGTGCCAGCAGCTTAGGGCCAGGGCGCGGGAACACCGGGGAGCTGTTTTTT.

The chain has TRBV19 and TRBJ1-2; 7 nucleotides agree with TRBD1. The CDR3 has 12 residues. The trim removed 6 bases at V and 7 bases at J, leaving 5 bases unmatched. Germline loops: CDR1 LNHDA, CDR2 SQIVND (reference sequence). In nucleotides, the CDR3 is TGTGCCAGTAGCCCGACAGGGAGTGGCTACACCTTC. Its translation is CASSPTGSGYTF.

This chain links TRBV6-6 with TRBJ2-3; 12 nucleotides agree with TRBD2. In germline, CDR1 is MNHNY, CDR2 SVGAGI (reference sequence). This CDR3 spans 15 amino acids. V shed 6 bases, J shed 2 bases, and the junction held 3 bases outside the gene matches. In DNA, the CDR3 is TGTGCCAGCAGGCTAGCGGGAGGGTACACAGATACGCAGTATTTT. It specifies CASRLAGGYTDTQYF.

The chain employs TRBV28 and TRBJ1-1, with D perhaps TRBD1 (6 bases). The CDR3 contains 13 residues. Looked up from germline, CDR1 is MDHEN and CDR2 is SYDVKM. Trimming pared 5 bases from V and 7 bases from J, leaving 14 bases between. In nucleotides, the CDR3 is TGTGCCAGCAGTACACAGGGAGGATTTGAAGCTTTCTTT. Residues: CASSTQGGFEAFF.

The chain carries TRBV28 and TRBJ2-7; no firm D call. Germline assignment: CDR1 MDHEN and CDR2 SYDVKM. The length of the CDR3 is 15 residues. Trimming pared 2 bases from V and 1 base from J, leaving 12 bases between. This CDR3 reads CASSLRLSSSYEQYF. The DNA for the CDR3 is TGTGCCAGCAGTTTACGGCTGAGTTCGTCCTACGAGCAGTACTTC.

The rearrangement uses TRBV10-3 and TRBJ2-3, with D possibly matching TRBD2 (6 bases). This CDR3 has 14 residues. The germline V and J ends were trimmed by 5 bases and 4 bases, with 13 bases remaining between them. The germline V gene has CDR1 ENHRY and CDR2 SYGVKD. The CDR3 bases are TGTGCCATCAGTTCTCAGGGAGGAGCAGATACGCAGTATTTT. The encoded protein is CAISSQGGADTQYF.

The chain links TRBV11-3 to TRBJ2-4; 11 positions agree with TRBD2. The junction had 3 bases not matched to a gene; V was cut back by 5 bases and J by 0 bases. The V gene's germline CDR1 is SGHNT and CDR2 YENEEA. The length of the CDR3 is 16 residues. The CDR3, as DNA: TGTGCCAGCAGCCCAGGACTAGCGGGAGCCAAAAACATTCAGTACTTC. This translates into CASSPGLAGAKNIQYF. Using reference TRBV11-3 and TRBJ2-4 for the parts outside the CDR3, the full variable domain is EAGVVQSPRYKIIEKKQPVAFWCNPISGHNTLYWYLQNLGQGPELLIRYENEEAVDDSQLPKDRFSAERLKGVDSTLKIQPAELGDSAVYLCASSPGLAGAKNIQYFGAGTRLSVL.

This clone has only a few counts. The V gene is TRBV7-2, the J gene TRBJ2-2, with a weak D call TRBD1 (5 bases). This CDR3 is built from 15 residues. Trimming left V 8 bases short and J 4 bases short, with 17 bases between. CDR1 SGHTA and CDR2 FQGNSA come from the germline V gene. CDR3 amino acids: CASAKKGPSTGELFF. Written as DNA, the CDR3 is TGTGCCAGCGCTAAGAAGGGGCCGAGCACCGGGGAGCTGTTTTTT.

The J gene is TRBJ2-7, the V gene TRBV6-1; D not resolved. Germline-derived CDR1 and CDR2 are MNHNS and SASEGT. V shed 6 bases and J shed 4 bases, with 7 bases lying between them. CDR3 size: 11 residues. CDR3 sequence: CASRVGYEQYF. CDR3 DNA: TGTGCCAGCAGGGTGGGATACGAGCAGTACTTC.

A remark on this clone: Different DNA sequences within this sample yield the same CDR3. The chain has TRBV6-6 and TRBJ1-1; D is uncertain. The CDR3 loop spans 14 amino acids. The V end lost 0 bases, the J end lost 3 bases, and 8 bases lay between the germline ends. Germline CDR1 is MNHNY and CDR2 is SVGAGI (reference sequence). The CDR3: CASSYSSGDTEAFF. As DNA, the CDR3 is TGTGCCAGCAGTTACTCGAGTGGGGACACTGAAGCTTTCTTT.

The V and J genes are TRBV27 and TRBJ1-3; no clear D. CDR1 MNHEY and CDR2 SMNVEV come from the germline V gene (reference sequence). The V end was cut by 6 bases, the J end by 3 bases, with 6 bases between. The CDR3 sequence is 12 residues long. CDR3 in DNA: TGTGCCAGCAGCGGGGATGGAAACACCATATATTTT. It encodes CASSGDGNTIYF.

V and J are TRBV19 and TRBJ2-2; TRBD2 might be the D (6 bases). This CDR3 region has 15 residues. Trimming removed 7 bases at V and 4 bases at J, with 16 bases between. Germline V gene sequence: CDR1 LNHDA, CDR2 SQIVND (reference sequence). The CDR3 region is CASMAGTVFTGELFF. CDR3 DNA: TGTGCCAGTATGGCCGGGACTGTATTCACCGGGGAGCTGTTTTTT.

The CDR3 DNA reads as TGCGCCAGCAGCCCCCCGGGCGGGTTAGATACGCAGTATTTT. Amino acid sequence: CASSPPGGLDTQYF. The chain couples TRBV4-1 to TRBJ2-3; possible D gene TRBD2, 5 bases. The CDR3 totals 14 residues. Germline V gives CDR1 MGHRA, CDR2 YSYEKL. The V gene lost 4 bases and the J gene lost 5 bases, with 13 bases spanning the gap.

This chain uses TRBV11-2 with TRBJ2-7; D gene uncertain. V lost 3 bases and J 4 bases, leaving 13 bases between the germline ends. CDR1 and CDR2 from the germline V gene are SGHAT and FQNNGV. This CDR3 contains 14 residues. CDR3 nucleotides: TGTGCCAGCAGCTTCCTGGGCGGCTCGTACGAGCAGTACTTC. Residues: CASSFLGGSYEQYF.

The CDR3 DNA reads TGTGCCAGCAGTGAAGCGCACCGGTGGGGCGGCTACACCTTC. Encoded protein: CASSEAHRWGGYTF. This rearrangement joins TRBV6-1 to TRBJ1-2, with D tentatively TRBD1 (5 bases). Germline V gene data show CDR1 as MNHNS and CDR2 as SASEGT. The V end lost 0 bases, the J end lost 8 bases, and 13 bases lay between the germline ends. The CDR3 totals 14 residues.

This clone was observed a handful of times. The rearrangement uses TRBV11-2 and TRBJ1-5, with D perhaps matching TRBD1 (5 bases). Trimming removed 4 bases at V and 0 bases at J, with 10 bases between. There are 15 residues in the CDR3. Germline V gene data show CDR1 as SGHAT and CDR2 as FQNNGV. The CDR3 here is CASSYTDSSNQPQHF. The CDR3 bases are TGTGCCAGCAGCTACACCGACAGTAGCAATCAGCCCCAGCATTTT.

This chain joins TRBV2 and TRBJ2-1; the match to TRBD1 covers 7 bases. V lost 4 bases, J lost 4 bases, and 1 base stayed unmatched. This CDR3 is 13 amino acids long. The germline V gene encodes CDR1 SNHLY and CDR2 FYNNEI. This CDR3 reads CASSVGQYNEQFF. In DNA, the CDR3 is TGTGCCAGCAGTGTGGGACAGTACAATGAGCAGTTCTTC.

V is TRBV6-5 and J is TRBJ2-2, with D perhaps TRBD2 (5 bases). The ends were cut back, 6 bases at V and 8 bases at J, with 16 bases in the middle. This CDR3 contains 14 residues. Germline-derived CDR1 and CDR2 are MNHEY and SVGAGI. CDR3 region: CASRRTDGEGELFF. The CDR3 nucleotides are TGTGCCAGCAGGCGAACGGACGGGGAGGGGGAGCTGTTTTTT.

The rearrangement joins TRBV5-1 to TRBJ2-1; 9 bases map to TRBD1. The CDR3 covers 16 residues. CDR1 and CDR2 (germline): SGHRS, YFSETQ. With V trimmed by 1 base and J by 7 bases, 9 bases remained unmatched. This CDR3 reads CASSLQGQGYLNEQFF. CDR3 bases: TGCGCCAGCAGCTTGCAGGGACAGGGATATCTAAATGAGCAGTTCTTC.

This clone was seen more than once but under ten times. The V call is TRBV30, the J call TRBJ2-2, with D uncertain. This CDR3 spans 14 amino acids. The ends were cut back, 3 bases at V and 1 base at J, with 9 bases in the middle. Germline V gene lookup returns CDR1 GTSNPN and CDR2 SVGIG (reference sequence). CDR3 sequence: CAWSLLLNTGELFF. DNA of the CDR3: TGTGCCTGGAGCTTGTTATTGAACACCGGGGAGCTGTTTTTT.

The CDR3 DNA follows: TGTGCCAGTAGTAGGACCGCGGGAAACACCATATATTTT. It codes for CASSRTAGNTIYF. The chain carries TRBV19 and TRBJ1-3; D unclear. The CDR3 has 13 amino acids. From germline, CDR1 is LNHDA and CDR2 SQIVND (reference sequence). The V end was cut by 4 bases, the J end by 4 bases, with 8 bases between. Full variable domain (outside the CDR3, taken from reference TRBV19 and TRBJ1-3): DGGITQSPKYLFRKEGQNVTLSCEQNLNHDAMYWYRQDPGQGLRLIYYSQIVNDFQKGDIAEGYSVSREKKESFPLTVTSAQKNPTAFYLCASSRTAGNTIYFGEGSWLTVV.

The V call is TRBV2, the J call TRBJ2-7, with 8 nucleotides matching TRBD2. This CDR3 region has 13 residues. The germline V gene encodes CDR1 SNHLY and CDR2 FYNNEI. The ends lost 6 bases at V and 4 bases at J; junction bases unmatched: 5. The CDR3 region is CASRREVLYEQYF. CDR3 DNA sequence: TGTGCCAGCAGGCGGGAGGTGCTGTACGAGCAGTACTTC. Using reference TRBV2 and TRBJ2-7 for the parts outside the CDR3, the full variable domain is EPEVTQTPSHQVTQMGQEVILRCVPISNHLYFYWYRQILGQKVEFLVSFYNNEISEKSEIFDDQFSVERPDGSNFTLKIRSTKLEDSAMYFCASRREVLYEQYFGPGTRLTVT.

The chain recombines TRBV28 with TRBJ1-5; 8 bases map to TRBD1. Looked up from germline, CDR1 is MDHEN and CDR2 is SYDVKM. Unmatched junction bases numbered 3, after V lost 5 bases and J lost 6 bases. CDR3 length: 13 residues. The CDR3 is CASSRTGTQPQHF. The CDR3 nucleotides are TGTGCCAGCAGTCGGACAGGGACTCAGCCCCAGCATTTT.

The chain uses TRBV11-2 and TRBJ1-3; D is uncertain. The CDR3 consists of 15 residues. The germline V gene encodes CDR1 SGHAT and CDR2 FQNNGV. The V end was cut by 6 bases, the J end by 0 bases, with 12 bases between. This CDR3 reads CASSLGPFSGNTIYF. CDR3 bases: TGTGCCAGCAGTTTGGGCCCTTTCTCTGGAAACACCATATATTTT.

This sequence joins TRBV6-1 and TRBJ2-2; a possible D gene is TRBD1 (6 bases). CDR1 is MNHNS and CDR2 is SASEGT in the germline V gene. Trimming stripped 7 bases from V and 4 bases from J, with 13 bases between. The CDR3 has 14 residues. The DNA of the CDR3 is TGTGCCAGCAACAGGGAACGCGGCACCGGGGAGCTGTTTTTT. It translates to CASNRERGTGELFF.